These T cell receptor beta chains were read from a single sample in a study of blood T cell repertoires in COVID-19. This table comes from immunoSEQ multiplex PCR, and its TCRdb copy is limited to in-frame clones, with some not included. The profile shows approximately 100,000 clones, about 89% of them singletons. Material: peripheral blood. These receptors all stem from a human donor with acute or convalescent COVID-19. The donor label of this sample is uncertain. CDR3s include the opening cysteine and the closing phenylalanine or tryptophan. The D gene is left open where the match is weak. The listing skips clone size in some rows; elsewhere it reads once, few, many or a size class.

>NA|TRBJ1-2|TRBV12-3/TRBV12-4|NA
CASTPDRSYGYTF
TGTGCCAGCACTCCCGACAGGAGTTATGGCTACACCTTC
>NA|TRBJ1-2|TRBV6-5|NA
CASSYFPEYGYTF
TGTGCCAGCAGTTACTTTCCGGAGTATGGCTACACCTTC
>NA|TRBJ1-6|TRBV6-5|NA
CASSYGVNDNSPLHF
TGTGCCAGCAGTTACGGAGTGAACGATAATTCACCCCTCCACTTT
>NA|TRBJ1-5|TRBV7-6|NA
CASSRQEGQPQHF
TGTGCCAGCAGCCGTCAGGAGGGTCAGCCCCAGCATTTT
>NA|TRBJ2-5|TRBV5-4|NA
CASSLGWAETQYF
TGTGCCAGCAGCTTGGGCTGGGCAGAGACCCAGTACTTC
>NA|TRBJ1-1|TRBV19|NA
CASSIQGLGTEAFF
TGTGCCAGTAGTATTCAGGGTCTGGGCACTGAAGCTTTCTTT
>NA|TRBJ1-2|TRBV5-4|NA
CASSLAGSYGYTF
TGTGCCAGCAGCTTGGCAGGGTCCTATGGCTACACCTTC
>NA|TRBJ2-2|TRBV7-9|NA
CASRYSSTGELFF
TGTGCCAGCAGATACAGTAGCACCGGGGAGCTGTTTTTT
>NA|TRBJ1-2|TRBV6-5|NA
CASSSRFYGYTF
TGTGCCAGCAGTTCCCGGTTTTATGGCTACACCTTC
>NA|TRBJ2-1|TRBV6-6|NA
CASSYSSVRSGNEQFF
TGTGCCAGCAGTTATAGTAGCGTTCGTTCGGGCAATGAGCAGTTCTTC
>few|TRBJ2-1|TRBV7-2|NA
CASSFWRGHEQFF
TGTGCCAGCAGCTTTTGGAGGGGGCATGAGCAGTTCTTC
>NA|TRBJ2-6|TRBV10-3|NA
CAIQGSGANVLTF
TGTGCCATACAGGGCTCTGGGGCCAACGTCCTGACTTTC
>NA|TRBJ2-7|TRBV11-2|TRBD2
CASSLGGGRSYEQYF
TGTGCCAGCAGCTTAGGCGGGGGTCGGTCCTACGAGCAGTACTTC
>NA|TRBJ2-1|TRBV24-1|TRBD1
CATSSARDRDFHEQFF
TGTGCCACCAGTTCCGCCCGGGACAGGGATTTCCATGAGCAGTTCTTC
>NA|TRBJ2-6|TRBV6-5|NA
CASTNRAGANVLTF
TGTGCCAGTACAAACAGGGCTGGGGCCAACGTCCTGACTTTC
>NA|TRBJ1-1|TRBV6-6|NA
CASSRGAIEAFF
TGTGCCAGCAGTCGGGGGGCAATCGAAGCTTTCTTT
>once|TRBJ2-1|TRBV6-5|TRBD1
CASSRDRDEQFF
TGTGCCAGCAGTCGTGACAGGGATGAGCAGTTCTTC
>NA|TRBJ1-4|TRBV27|NA
CASSLAGRGGVEKLFF
TGTGCCAGCAGTTTGGCCGGTCGGGGAGGGGTAGAAAAACTGTTTTTT
>NA|TRBJ1-1|TRBV19|TRBD1
CASGWDRLGGTEAFF
TGTGCCAGCGGATGGGACAGATTAGGAGGCACTGAAGCTTTCTTT
>few|TRBJ1-5|TRBV9|TRBD1
CASSAGTVNQPQHF
TGTGCCAGCAGCGCCGGGACAGTCAATCAGCCCCAGCATTTT
>NA|TRBJ1-1|TRBV20-1|TRBD1
CSASMAGGGRNTEAFF
TGCAGTGCTAGTATGGCAGGGGGCGGTAGGAACACTGAAGCTTTCTTT
>NA|TRBJ1-2|TRBV10-3|NA
CAISERQDPNYGYTF
TGTGCCATCAGTGAACGACAGGACCCGAACTATGGCTACACCTTC
>NA|TRBJ2-1|TRBV30|NA
CAWTRQGSYNEQFF
TGTGCCTGGACTCGGCAGGGCTCCTACAATGAGCAGTTCTTC
>NA|TRBJ2-5|TRBV13|TRBD2
CASSLAGGTSKETQYF
TGTGCCAGCAGCTTAGCCGGCGGGACTAGTAAAGAGACCCAGTACTTC
>NA|TRBJ1-5|TRBV19|NA
CASSISGNQPQHF
TGTGCCAGTAGTATATCTGGCAATCAGCCCCAGCATTTT
>NA|TRBJ1-2|TRBV7-2|NA
CASSPRMTVDYGYTF
TGTGCCAGCAGCCCTAGAATGACAGTCGACTATGGCTACACCTTC
>NA|TRBJ2-7|TRBV7-9|NA
CASSWGTTGRSWIPYEQYF
TGTGCCAGCAGCTGGGGGACGACAGGAAGATCATGGATCCCCTACGAGCAGTACTTC
>NA|TRBJ2-1|TRBV6-2/TRBV6-3|NA
CASSYSGGFEQFF
TGTGCCAGCAGTTACAGCGGCGGATTCGAGCAGTTCTTC
>once|TRBJ2-1|TRBV5-1|NA
CASSLTDNEQFF
TGCGCCAGCAGCTTGACGGACAATGAGCAGTTCTTC
>NA|TRBJ2-3|TRBV29-1|NA
CSVVMWATSTDTQYF
TGCAGCGTTGTAATGTGGGCAACTAGCACAGATACGCAGTATTTT
>NA|TRBJ1-3|TRBV4-1|TRBD1
CASSQVLDRDYSGNTIYF
TGCGCCAGCAGCCAAGTTTTAGACAGGGATTACTCTGGAAACACCATATATTTT
>NA|TRBJ1-1|TRBV29-1|NA
CSVDNQGSGTEAFF
TGCAGCGTCGATAACCAGGGGTCGGGCACTGAAGCTTTCTTT
>NA|TRBJ1-2|TRBV7-2|TRBD1
CASSPQAGQGHGYTF
TGTGCCAGCAGCCCCCAGGCGGGACAGGGCCATGGCTACACCTTC
>NA|TRBJ2-3|TRBV7-9|NA
CASSIRLPSTDTQYF
TGTGCCAGCAGCATAAGACTCCCGAGCACAGATACGCAGTATTTT
>NA|TRBJ1-2|TRBV12-3/TRBV12-4|NA
CASSLRDYGYTF
TGTGCCAGCAGTTTACGGGACTATGGCTACACCTTC
>NA|TRBJ2-1|TRBV11-2|TRBD2
CASSQTSGVNEQFF
TGTGCCAGCAGCCAAACTAGCGGGGTGAATGAGCAGTTCTTC
>NA|TRBJ2-1|TRBV21-1|NA
CASSRGLAGGHNEQFF
TGTGCCAGCAGCAGGGGACTAGCGGGAGGTCACAATGAGCAGTTCTTC
>few|TRBJ2-1|TRBV29-1|TRBD1
CSAEGQGSYNEQFF
TGCAGCGCCGAAGGACAGGGGTCCTACAATGAGCAGTTCTTC
>NA|TRBJ1-5|TRBV28|NA
CASKSRVGSNQPQHF
TGTGCCAGTAAATCCAGGGTGGGTAGCAATCAGCCCCAGCATTTT
>few|TRBJ1-4|TRBV7-9|NA
CASSSTGGRVGEKLFF
TGTGCCAGCAGTTCGACGGGAGGGAGGGTGGGTGAAAAACTGTTTTTT
>NA|TRBJ2-3|TRBV5-1|TRBD2
CASSLRLAETDTQYF
TGCGCCAGCAGCTTGAGACTAGCGGAGACGGATACGCAGTATTTT
>NA|TRBJ2-1|TRBV18|NA
CASSPNRDEQFF
TGTGCCAGCTCACCTAACAGGGATGAGCAGTTCTTC
>NA|TRBJ2-5|TRBV7-2|NA
CASSTGVETQYF
TGTGCCAGCAGTACCGGGGTAGAGACCCAGTACTTC
>NA|TRBJ1-1|TRBV29-1|NA
CSVEGVQGTEAFF
TGCAGCGTTGAAGGCGTCCAGGGGACTGAAGCTTTCTTT